The sequence of this T cell receptor (beta chain) was determined in a study of response to subunit inactivated influenza vaccine. In TCRdb, the RT-PCR reads were re-called with MiXCR into one record per CDR3 protein. The sample consists of about 700,000 distinct CDR3 sequences, about 15% of them appearing once. This CDR3 is 16 amino acids long. V dropped 6 bases and J dropped 7; count of bases not matched to a gene: 11. Sequencing used PBMCs from blood, obtained 14 to 15 days before vaccination. This sequence joins TRBV12-3 or TRBV12-4 and TRBJ1-6; 8 bases map to TRBD1. The origin of this receptor is a man aged 45-60 years who received an inactivated influenza vaccine. This chain's CDR3 is CASSIQGGERNSPLHF. CDR3 coding DNA: TGTGCCAGCAGCATACAGGGGGGAGAAAGGAATTCACCCCTCCACTTT.